This T cell receptor (beta chain) is drawn from a study of cytomegalovirus exposure and HLA in healthy donors (dated by TCRdb to about 2017). About the investigation overall: In an earlier analysis of around 540 of the donors, 276 Gb of sequence data and about 110 million unique TCR beta sequences from some 170 million T cells were reported. All discovery cohort repertoires had been generated using a single sequencing platform. Rather than drawing on any new phenotypic data, the later analysis identified candidate immune exposures from TCR beta sequences and the way those sequences occurred across donors. HLA typing included class I and class II loci at four-digit resolution. The number of donors typed differed by locus, with roughly 620-630 for A, B, C, DRB1 and DQB1, 522 for DQA1, 600 to 610 for DPA1, and 472 for DPB1. A later analysis re-examined previously published TCR beta repertoires from just over 650 donors and added high-resolution HLA genotyping to investigate patterns of TCR occurrence. Donor age, sex, ethnicity and CMV serostatus were compiled together with the repertoire data. Across 398 genotyped donors of the cohort, an average of about 250,000 unique TCR beta nucleotide sequences per donor were sequenced, and around 19% of those sequences were non-productive. Among the roughly 400 genotyped donors, under 90% belonged to the genetic ancestry cluster associated with self-reported Caucasian donors. Five DR-DQ haplotypes were treated as single units for association and clustering because of strong linkage in the cohort. The study profiled the T cell repertoires of approximately 700 subjects by immunosequencing and related them to cytomegalovirus serostatus. The aim of the study was to test whether cataloging public T cell receptors could identify signatures of past pathogen exposure. An early release covering more than 500 HLA-typed donors comprised about 300 gigabases of sequencing data and tens of millions of unique TCR sequences. High-throughput TCR immunosequencing, statistical association of individual TCRs with disease status, and machine learning were combined to predict cytomegalovirus infection status. A separate validation cohort of 100 to 150 different subjects was used in addition to the roughly 720-subject first cohort. An earlier analysis of around 580 of the donors used high-throughput TCR beta sequencing to judge whether each TCR beta V gene segment behaved as functional or pseudogenic. Genome-wide SNP genotypes for about 60% of the roughly 700 donors were used in a later genetic analysis, which treated that subset as a discovery cohort.

In total, around 600 healthy bone marrow donors made up the cohort. At the time of sampling, every cohort member was nominally healthy, though immune exposures that went unrecorded were likely present. The donor was CMV seropositive and was included in the group of 250 to 350 seropositive cohort members. A peripheral blood sample was provided by each donor, and peripheral blood mononuclear cells were used for TCR beta sequencing. Genomic DNA was extracted from the blood cell samples with the Qiagen DNeasy Blood Extraction Kit. Receptors were amplified or captured by the immunoSEQ multiplex PCR assay. For the multiplex PCR, a mixture combining 60 forward primers for TCR Vbeta segments and 13 reverse primers for TCR Jbeta segments was used. The CDR3 region of rearranged TCR beta genes was amplified from genomic DNA with a multiplex PCR assay. On the Illumina HiSeq System, the amplified TCR beta libraries were sequenced as 87-base-pair reads. The study's processing was this. In a later analysis, approximately 74 million unique TCR beta chains were counted across the 500 to 850 repertoires, and approximately 11 million of these chains were shared by at least two donors. Raw reads were error-corrected and collapsed into unique sequences with a nearest-neighbor algorithm that merged closely related sequences to remove PCR and sequencing errors. Alignment of CDR3 sequences to IMGT reference sequences was used to assign V, D and J gene segments. For a sequence to be retained, at least a six-nucleotide match to both a V gene segment and a J gene segment was required. A rearrangement was called productive if the CDR3 had no stop codons and remained in frame with V and J, and every other rearrangement was called non-productive. Following IMGT convention, CDR3 was defined as the stretch from the second conserved V-encoded cysteine to the conserved J-encoded phenylalanine. The earlier analysis of 500 to 650 of the donors excluded any sequence lacking an unambiguous match to a single V gene segment. In an earlier analysis of approximately 550 of the donors, V segments were called functional above 56.7% productive rearrangements and were called segregating when the between-donor standard deviation exceeded 5%. A statistical classification framework was developed to diagnose cytomegalovirus status using the catalog of TCR beta chain sequences. V and J gene assignment, in a later analysis, came from comparing TCR nucleotide sequences with IMGT/GENE-DB human TR gene sequences. The TCRdist pipeline was used in a later analysis to assign CDR3 sequences and most-parsimonious VDJ recombination scenarios. In a later analysis, each TCR beta chain was defined by its CDR3 amino acid sequence together with its V-gene family, and reads lacking a unique V-gene family were excluded. To address suspected cross-contamination and a sequencing artifact, a later analysis removed over 500 highly shared, low-generation-probability nucleotide sequences. A later analysis calculated a clonal expansion index for each public chain from normalized within-repertoire ranks of inferred template counts. A later analysis computed generation probabilities with a VDJ recombination model fitted to out-of-frame rearrangements, and checked the results against IGoR. Hypergeometric tests were used in a later analysis to score TCR-TCR, TCR-HLA and TCR-CMV co-occurrence, with a repertoire-size bias correction applied to the TCR pairs. False discovery rates were estimated in a later analysis by permuting HLA or CMV assignments 20 times. In a later analysis, co-occurring TCRs were grouped using DBSCAN, and TCRdist sequence similarity was added for clustering within HLA-allele-positive subsets. For co-occurrence clustering, repertoires with fewer than 30,000 or more than 120,000 public chains were excluded, along with four to six repertoires with anomalous nucleotide sharing. TCRdb's version of the immuneACCESS table is confined to in-frame rearrangements and falls short of the full clone set. An unresolved V gene accounts for under half of the shortfall where checked; the remainder is of unknown origin. From that table come the V and J calls and clone size; the DNA was used to work out D and trimming. This sample gives about 100,000 clones in total; approximately 80% of them show up just once. Around 5% of the sample lies in the top ten.

From a lookup of the germline V gene, CDR1 and CDR2 are MDHEN and SYDVKM. Taken from cysteine to phenylalanine, the CDR3 has 14 residues. Only the CDR3 region is kept as DNA, spanning 42 bases read in frame from base 1. The junction shows trimming of 8 bases on V and 6 bases on J, plus 17 bases between the germline ends. To note about this clone: The antigen this receptor binds is unknown. Nothing much larger sits one base from this clone, and base qualities are not available.

The research as a whole found: According to a later analysis, TCR association rates differed among HLA loci, with DRB1 alleles showing the most associated TCRs and HLA-C alleles showing the fewest. For the cohort, immune exposure information was limited to CMV serostatus. When HLA alleles, especially DR and DQ, strongly co-occurred, TCR associations were difficult to assign to individual alleles. In the study, approximately 160 TCR beta chains were listed as associated with cytomegalovirus. The cohort was sequenced for TCR beta chains only, and without alpha or paired-chain data the features that could be detected were limited. In an earlier analysis of a few hundred of the donors, most TCR beta V segments were observed in productive rearrangements about 87% or about 30% of the time, broadly matching IMGT annotations. Linkage disequilibrium might explain the correlated functional status among segregating V segments, but an unknown experimental factor could not be excluded. The 87-base-pair reads could not distinguish some IMGT-functional V segments, including TRBV6-2 and TRBV6-3, so those segments were excluded. An association between a missense DCLRE1C variant and V-gene and J-gene trimming of TCR beta chains was found in a later genetic analysis and replicated in an independent cohort. A later genetic analysis reported fewer N-insertions in productive TCRs among donors in an Asian-associated ancestry cluster than the roughly 700-donor mean. According to the authors, the approach could potentially be generalized to other disease states and immunological phenotypes. The presence/absence analyses assumed that sequencing depth was roughly uniform across donors, and that assumption may not be true. At a false discovery rate of 0.05, a later analysis linked about 16,000 TCR beta sequences to specific HLA alleles. In a later analysis, HLA-associated TCR beta chains were found to be more clonally expanded and to have lower generation probabilities than equally common non-associated chains. The classifier was reported to diagnose cytomegalovirus status with high specificity and sensitivity in both the original and validation cohorts. In a later analysis, several top co-occurrence clusters were reported to appear linked to parvovirus B19, influenza, CMV and Epstein-Barr virus. HLA typing was unavailable for some donors at each locus, so association tests used only the typed subset. The earlier analysis of some 560 of the donors excluded some 16 rarely observed V segments, including chromosome 9 orphons, because counts were too low. A later analysis found that most CMV-associated TCR beta chains appeared HLA-restricted, with HLA associations seemingly driven largely by CMV exposure. A further reported finding was that TCR beta sequences accurately predicted the HLA-A and HLA-B alleles for most subjects in the first cohort. A cluster of highly shared sequence variants was judged likely to represent a technical artifact of the sequencing pipeline. Across donors, most TCR sequences were observed very rarely, whereas some public TCRs were present in many individuals. In vitro tests confirmed that a few of the cytomegalovirus-associated TCR beta chains recognize cytomegalovirus antigens.

The chain is made from TRBV28 and TRBJ2-1; a tentative D call is TRBD1 (6 bases match). The sample taken for sequencing was PBMCs. The origin of this receptor is a woman aged 18-29 years in good health and CMV-seropositive. The CDR3 sequence is CASSAPTRGNEQFF. The DNA reads TGTGCCAGCTCCGCCCCCACCAGGGGCAATGAGCAGTTCTTC.